This TCR beta chain appears in the sequencing data of a study of blood T cells in healthy people across ages. The authors ran a second PCR of 7 to 11 cycles using a sample-barcoded 5' primer and a J-beta primer mix. Every molecule of cDNA carried a tag from a template-switch adaptor with 12 random nucleotides. TCRdb ran MiXCR on the 5' RACE reads and lists one entry per CDR3 protein. The sample holds 850,000 or so distinct CDR3 sequences; under 30% are singletons and the top ten take 17%. The study's findings and limits: Compared with aged donors, long-lived donors showed fewer expanded clones, suggesting selection. Using unsorted PBMCs precluded a conclusive naive versus antigen-experienced comparison.

Drawing of peripheral blood yielded approximately 10 milliliters from each donor. The CDR3 totals 15 residues. CDR1 is LGHNA, CDR2 YNFKEQ, per germline. The V end was cut by 0 bases, the J end by 4 bases, with 12 bases between. Details on this clonotype: Its target is unknown.

This clonotype was obtained from an elderly woman in good health. This sequence joins TRBV4-2 and TRBJ1-2; no reliable D call. The source material was blood. The CDR3, as DNA: TGTGCCAGCAGCCAAGAAAGAGATGCAGGCTATGGCTACACCTTC. It translates to CASSQERDAGYGYTF.